The clone carrying this T cell receptor beta chain was observed a handful of times. Antigen: not known. MiXCR, run by TCRdb on the 5' RACE reads, gives a single entry per CDR3 protein. The sample shows over 250,000 distinct CDR3 sequences, roughly 10% of them seen only once. CDR1 is SGHTA and CDR2 is FQGNSA in the germline V gene. This CDR3 is 15 amino acids long. Trimming cost V 4 bases and J 2 bases, with 14 bases left between them. This specimen belongs to a study of identical twins. Study conclusions and caveats: The presence of invariant MAIT and iNKT cells could partly confound analyses of zero-insertion sequences. For cord blood, abundant beta clonotypes had fewer insertions, unlike memory repertoires, which showed none.

This sample also appeared in a second study, on yellow fever vaccine responses in identical twins.

The sequenced sample was CD8+ T cells sorted from blood. The receptor was isolated from a woman aged 18 to 35 in good health. The J gene is TRBJ1-2, the V gene TRBV7-2; D is ambiguous. In nucleotides, the CDR3 is TGTGCCAGCAGCTCTACTACGGGGTACAACTATGGCTACACCTTC. This sequence encodes CASSSTTGYNYGYTF. Full variable domain (outside the CDR3, taken from reference TRBV7-2 and TRBJ1-2): GAGVSQSPSNKVTEKGKDVELRCDPISGHTALYWYRQSLGQGLEFLIYFQGNSAPDKSGLPSDRFSAERTGGSVSTLTIQRTQQEDSAVYLCASSSTTGYNYGYTFGSGTRLTVV.